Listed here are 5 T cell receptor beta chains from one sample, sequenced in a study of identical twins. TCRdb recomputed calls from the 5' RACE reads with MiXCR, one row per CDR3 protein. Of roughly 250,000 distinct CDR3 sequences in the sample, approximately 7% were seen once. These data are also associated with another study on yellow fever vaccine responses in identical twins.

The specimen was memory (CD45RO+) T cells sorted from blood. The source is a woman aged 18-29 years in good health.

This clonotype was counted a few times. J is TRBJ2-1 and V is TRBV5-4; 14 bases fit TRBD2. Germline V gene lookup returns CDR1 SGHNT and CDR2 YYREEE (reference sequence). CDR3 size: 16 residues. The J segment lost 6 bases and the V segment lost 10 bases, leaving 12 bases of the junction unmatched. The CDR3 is CAAAPQGLAGGNEQFF. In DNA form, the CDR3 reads TGTGCCGCCGCGCCTCAAGGACTAGCGGGGGGCAATGAGCAGTTCTTC. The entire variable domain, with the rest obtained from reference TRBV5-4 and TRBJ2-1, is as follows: ETGVTQSPTHLIKTRGQQVTLRCSSQSGHNTVSWYQQALGQGPQFIFQYYREEENGRGNFPPRFSGLQFPNYSSELNVNALELDDSALYLCAAAPQGLAGGNEQFFGPGTRLTVL.

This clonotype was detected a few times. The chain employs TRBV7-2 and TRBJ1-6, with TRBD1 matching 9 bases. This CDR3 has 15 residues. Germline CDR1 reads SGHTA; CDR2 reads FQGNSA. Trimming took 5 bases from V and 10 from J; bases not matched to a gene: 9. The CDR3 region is CASSPQDRGRSPLHF. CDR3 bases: TGTGCCAGCAGCCCCCAGGACAGGGGACGCTCACCCCTCCACTTT.

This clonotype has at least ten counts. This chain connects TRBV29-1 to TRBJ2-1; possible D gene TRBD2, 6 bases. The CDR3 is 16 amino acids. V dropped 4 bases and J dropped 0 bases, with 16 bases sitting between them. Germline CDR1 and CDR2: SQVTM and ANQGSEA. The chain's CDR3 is CSVVLVTGGSYNEQFF. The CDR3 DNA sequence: TGCAGCGTTGTTTTGGTTACCGGGGGCTCCTACAATGAGCAGTTCTTC.

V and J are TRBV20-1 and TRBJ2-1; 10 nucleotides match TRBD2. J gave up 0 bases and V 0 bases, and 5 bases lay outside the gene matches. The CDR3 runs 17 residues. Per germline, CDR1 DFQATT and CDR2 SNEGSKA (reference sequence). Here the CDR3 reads CSARDRSGRLSYNEQFF. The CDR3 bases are TGCAGTGCTAGAGACCGTAGCGGGAGGCTCTCCTACAATGAGCAGTTCTTC.

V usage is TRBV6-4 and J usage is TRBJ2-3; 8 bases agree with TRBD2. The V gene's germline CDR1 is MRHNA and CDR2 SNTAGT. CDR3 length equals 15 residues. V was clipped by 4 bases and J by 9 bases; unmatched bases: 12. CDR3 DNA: TGTGCCAGCAGTGCAATGAGCGGGAGTCGGGGGACGCAGTATTTT. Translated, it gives CASSAMSGSRGTQYF.